A selection of T cell receptor beta chains follows, all from one sample in a study of tumor-infiltrating lymphocytes in oesophageal squamous cell carcinoma. Each CDR3 protein gets one entry after TCRdb re-called the PCR reads with MiXCR. The table records thousands of distinct CDR3 sequences, approximately 14% of them present only once. Material: blood. The receptors stem from a male donor with esophageal squamous cell carcinoma. CDR3s include the opening cysteine and the closing phenylalanine or tryptophan. A D gene is named only where the DNA matches it firmly. Clone size, where shown, is once, few, many, or a class for clones that have expanded.

CDR3aa: CASSPRTGGTYEQYF
CDR3nt: TGTGCCAGCAGTCCCAGGACAGGGGGGACCTACGAGCAGTACTTC
abundance: many
j_gene: TRBJ2-7
v_gene: TRBV12-3/TRBV12-4
d_gene: TRBD1

CDR3aa: CAISDLGTSGVETQYF
CDR3nt: TGTGCCATCAGTGACCTCGGGACTAGCGGGGTAGAGACCCAGTACTTC
abundance: medium-sized
j_gene: TRBJ2-5
v_gene: TRBV10-3
d_gene: TRBD2

CDR3aa: CASSQGSSSGGLNTGELFF
CDR3nt: TGTGCCAGCAGCCAAGGGTCTTCTAGCGGGGGCCTGAACACCGGGGAGCTGTTTTTT
abundance: many
j_gene: TRBJ2-2
v_gene: TRBV4-2
d_gene: TRBD2

CDR3aa: CASSGTVNNEQFF
CDR3nt: TGCGCCAGCAGTGGGACAGTAAACAATGAGCAGTTCTTC
abundance: many
j_gene: TRBJ2-1
v_gene: TRBV5-1
d_gene: TRBD1

CDR3aa: CASSLDGSLETQYF
CDR3nt: TGTGCCAGCAGCTTAGATGGATCATTAGAGACCCAGTACTTC
abundance: medium-sized
j_gene: TRBJ2-5
v_gene: TRBV11-3
d_gene: .

CDR3aa: CASSLAGFGAEQFF
CDR3nt: TGTGCCAGCAGTTTAGCGGGGTTCGGCGCTGAGCAGTTCTTC
abundance: many
j_gene: TRBJ2-1
v_gene: TRBV6-1
d_gene: TRBD2

CDR3aa: CASSLGGHRTDTQYF
CDR3nt: TGTGCCAGCAGCTTAGGTGGACACCGGACAGATACGCAGTATTTT
abundance: once
j_gene: TRBJ2-3
v_gene: TRBV7-2
d_gene: .

CDR3aa: CASSLVPLGGNTEAFF
CDR3nt: TGCGCCAGCAGCTTGGTTCCCCTTGGTGGTAACACTGAAGCTTTCTTT
abundance: few
j_gene: TRBJ1-1
v_gene: TRBV5-1
d_gene: .

CDR3aa: CASSQDRDRGSGNTIYF
CDR3nt: TGCGCCAGCAGCCAAGATCGCGACAGGGGTTCTGGAAACACCATATATTTT
abundance: .
j_gene: TRBJ1-3
v_gene: TRBV4-1
d_gene: TRBD1

CDR3aa: CASNPGGRQETQYF
CDR3nt: TGTGCCAGCAATCCGGGGGGACGCCAAGAGACCCAGTACTTC
abundance: many
j_gene: TRBJ2-5
v_gene: TRBV5-4
d_gene: TRBD2

CDR3aa: CASSPIAGDSYNEQFF
CDR3nt: TGTGCCAGCAGCCCCATAGCGGGGGACTCCTACAATGAGCAGTTCTTC
abundance: medium-sized
j_gene: TRBJ2-1
v_gene: TRBV7-6
d_gene: TRBD2

CDR3aa: CASSFSRLAGARGASYEQYF
CDR3nt: TGCGCCAGCAGCTTTTCTAGACTAGCGGGGGCCAGAGGGGCTTCCTACGAGCAGTACTTC
abundance: few
j_gene: TRBJ2-7
v_gene: TRBV5-1
d_gene: TRBD2

CDR3aa: CARSRQGTGELFF
CDR3nt: TGTGCCAGGAGCCGCCAGGGAACCGGGGAGCTGTTTTTT
abundance: .
j_gene: TRBJ2-2
v_gene: TRBV7-3
d_gene: .

CDR3aa: CASSPRGTGVSGANVLTF
CDR3nt: TGTGCCAGCAGCCCCAGAGGGACAGGGGTGTCTGGGGCCAACGTCCTGACTTTC
abundance: .
j_gene: TRBJ2-6
v_gene: TRBV12-3/TRBV12-4
d_gene: TRBD1

CDR3aa: CASSRPEADTQYF
CDR3nt: TGCGCCAGCAGCCGGCCCGAAGCAGATACGCAGTATTTT
abundance: .
j_gene: TRBJ2-3
v_gene: TRBV4-1
d_gene: .

CDR3aa: CASTSGGRASTDTQYF
CDR3nt: TGCGCCAGCACTAGCGGGGGCCGTGCTAGCACAGATACGCAGTATTTT
abundance: many
j_gene: TRBJ2-3
v_gene: TRBV5-1
d_gene: TRBD2

CDR3aa: CASTKGGDYGYTF
CDR3nt: TGTGCCAGCACCAAAGGAGGGGACTATGGCTACACCTTC
abundance: many
j_gene: TRBJ1-2
v_gene: TRBV28
d_gene: .

CDR3aa: CASSQQVANYGYTF
CDR3nt: TGTGCCAGCAGCCAACAAGTTGCTAACTATGGCTACACCTTC
abundance: medium-sized
j_gene: TRBJ1-2
v_gene: TRBV6-1
d_gene: .

CDR3aa: CASSLGLAGGPAFF
CDR3nt: TGTGCCAGCAGCTTAGGGTTGGCAGGGGGCCCAGCTTTCTTT
abundance: medium-sized
j_gene: TRBJ1-1
v_gene: TRBV7-9
d_gene: TRBD1

CDR3aa: CASSPWASGGTDTQFF
CDR3nt: TGTGCCAGCAGTCCTTGGGCTAGCGGGGGCACAGATACGCAGTTCTTC
abundance: .
j_gene: TRBJ2-1
v_gene: TRBV7-3
d_gene: TRBD2

CDR3aa: CASSSFGGNSTEAFF
CDR3nt: TGTGCCAGCAGCTCCTTTGGGGGGAATAGCACTGAAGCTTTCTTT
abundance: medium-sized
j_gene: TRBJ1-1
v_gene: TRBV7-8
d_gene: .

CDR3aa: CASSRGEETQYF
CDR3nt: TGCGCCAGCAGCAGGGGGGAAGAGACCCAGTACTTC
abundance: many
j_gene: TRBJ2-5
v_gene: TRBV5-1
d_gene: .

CDR3aa: CASRLAGIGSTDTQYF
CDR3nt: TGTGCCAGCAGGCTAGCGGGGATAGGGAGCACAGATACGCAGTATTTT
abundance: many
j_gene: TRBJ2-3
v_gene: TRBV6-2/TRBV6-3
d_gene: TRBD2

CDR3aa: CASSLGNSPLHF
CDR3nt: TGTGCCAGCAGTTTAGGAAATTCACCCCTCCACTTC
abundance: medium-sized
j_gene: TRBJ2-7
v_gene: TRBV12-3/TRBV12-4
d_gene: .

CDR3aa: CASSQGGFDTQYF
CDR3nt: TGTGCCAGCAGCCAAGGGGGTTTTGATACGCAGTATTTT
abundance: .
j_gene: TRBJ2-3
v_gene: TRBV4-2
d_gene: .

CDR3aa: CASSLAGTSGGASEQFF
CDR3nt: TGTGCCAGCAGCTTGGCCGGGACTAGCGGGGGGGCAAGTGAGCAGTTCTTC
abundance: many
j_gene: TRBJ2-1
v_gene: TRBV5-4
d_gene: TRBD2

CDR3aa: CASSMSGREQYF
CDR3nt: TGTGCCAGTAGTATGTCCGGGAGGGAGCAGTACTTC
abundance: many
j_gene: TRBJ2-7
v_gene: TRBV19
d_gene: TRBD2

CDR3aa: CASSIAQDREHEQYF
CDR3nt: TGTGCCAGTAGTATAGCCCAGGACAGGGAGCACGAGCAGTACTTC
abundance: few
j_gene: TRBJ2-7
v_gene: TRBV19
d_gene: TRBD1

CDR3aa: CASSSRLAGGEETQYF
CDR3nt: TGTGCCAGCAGCTCCAGACTAGCGGGGGGGGAGGAGACCCAGTACTTC
abundance: medium-sized
j_gene: TRBJ2-5
v_gene: TRBV11-3
d_gene: TRBD2

CDR3aa: CASSRDPNTGELFF
CDR3nt: TGTGCCAGCAGCCGGGACCCGAACACCGGGGAGCTGTTTTTT
abundance: .
j_gene: TRBJ2-2
v_gene: TRBV5-4
d_gene: .

CDR3aa: CASSRNRGNQPQHF
CDR3nt: TGTGCCAGTAGTCGAAACAGAGGCAATCAGCCCCAGCATTTT
abundance: few
j_gene: TRBJ1-5
v_gene: TRBV19
d_gene: .

CDR3aa: CASSPDREAFF
CDR3nt: TGTGCCAGCAGCCCAGACAGAGAAGCTTTCTTT
abundance: many
j_gene: TRBJ1-1
v_gene: TRBV6-1
d_gene: .

CDR3aa: CASSERGARGDTQYF
CDR3nt: TGTGCCAGCAGTGAACGGGGGGCGCGTGGTGATACGCAGTATTTT
abundance: many
j_gene: TRBJ2-3
v_gene: TRBV2
d_gene: .

CDR3aa: CASSEGRSGSYEQYF
CDR3nt: TGTGCCAGCAGTGAGGGGAGATCGGGTTCCTACGAGCAGTACTTC
abundance: medium-sized
j_gene: TRBJ2-7
v_gene: TRBV6-1
d_gene: .

CDR3aa: CASSLNYNSRGLGEKLFF
CDR3nt: TGTGCCAGCAGTCTAAACTACAATTCCAGGGGACTAGGTGAAAAACTGTTTTTT
abundance: many
j_gene: TRBJ1-4
v_gene: TRBV27
d_gene: .

CDR3aa: CAATGETEAFF
CDR3nt: TGTGCCGCCACAGGGGAAACTGAAGCTTTCTTT
abundance: many
j_gene: TRBJ1-1
v_gene: TRBV6-1
d_gene: TRBD1

CDR3aa: CASRDSLLTDTQYF
CDR3nt: TGTGCCAGCAGGGACAGTCTACTCACAGATACGCAGTATTTT
abundance: medium-sized
j_gene: TRBJ2-3
v_gene: TRBV6-1
d_gene: .

CDR3aa: CAGSLWSGGSYKEQFF
CDR3nt: TGTGCCGGCAGCTTATGGAGCGGGGGGTCGTACAAGGAGCAGTTCTTC
abundance: .
j_gene: TRBJ2-1
v_gene: TRBV7-2
d_gene: TRBD2

CDR3aa: CSARDQFGRTSYEQYF
CDR3nt: TGCAGTGCTAGAGATCAATTCGGACGAACCTCCTACGAGCAGTACTTC
abundance: .
j_gene: TRBJ2-7
v_gene: TRBV20-1
d_gene: .

CDR3aa: CASSSLPGWDTEAFF
CDR3nt: TGTGCCAGCTCCTCACTGCCAGGGTGGGACACTGAAGCTTTCTTT
abundance: .
j_gene: TRBJ1-1
v_gene: TRBV18
d_gene: .

CDR3aa: CASSQWRADITEAFF
CDR3nt: TGTGCCAGCAGCCAATGGCGGGCCGATATCACTGAAGCTTTCTTT
abundance: medium-sized
j_gene: TRBJ1-1
v_gene: TRBV7-9
d_gene: .

CDR3aa: CSARESGISNQPQHF
CDR3nt: TGCAGTGCTAGAGAGTCAGGGATAAGCAATCAGCCCCAGCATTTT
abundance: many
j_gene: TRBJ1-5
v_gene: TRBV20-1
d_gene: .

CDR3aa: CASSYGQGYQPQHF
CDR3nt: TGTGCCAGCAGTTACGGACAGGGCTATCAGCCCCAGCATTTT
abundance: many
j_gene: TRBJ1-5
v_gene: TRBV6-6
d_gene: TRBD1

CDR3aa: CASSFGGLQSANVLTF
CDR3nt: TGTGCCAGCAGTTTCGGGGGGTTGCAGTCGGCCAACGTCCTGACTTTC
abundance: many
j_gene: TRBJ2-6
v_gene: TRBV6-1
d_gene: TRBD2

CDR3aa: CASSEEAGVGTEAFF
CDR3nt: TGTGCCAGCAGTGAGGAGGCAGGGGTAGGGACTGAAGCTTTCTTT
abundance: many
j_gene: TRBJ1-1
v_gene: TRBV6-1
d_gene: .

CDR3aa: CASSPEGSYEAFF
CDR3nt: TGCGCCAGCAGCCCGGAGGGCAGTTATGAAGCTTTCTTT
abundance: few
j_gene: TRBJ1-1
v_gene: TRBV5-1
d_gene: .

CDR3aa: CASSLGEVQLAEAFF
CDR3nt: TGTGCCAGCAGCTTAGGGGAGGTCCAACTCGCTGAAGCTTTCTTC
abundance: .
j_gene: TRBJ2-4
v_gene: TRBV7-2
d_gene: .

CDR3aa: CASSGRTGLGRGYTF
CDR3nt: TGTGCCAGCAGCGGCCGGACAGGATTGGGTCGCGGCTACACCTTC
abundance: medium-sized
j_gene: TRBJ1-2
v_gene: TRBV6-1
d_gene: TRBD1

CDR3aa: CASSPRVSGGISPLHF
CDR3nt: TGCGCCAGCAGCCCACGGGTGTCAGGGGGAATATCACCCCTCCACTTC
abundance: .
j_gene: TRBJ2-4
v_gene: TRBV4-1
d_gene: TRBD1

CDR3aa: CASSEGIYNEQFF
CDR3nt: TGCGCCAGCAGTGAAGGTATTTACAATGAGCAGTTCTTC
abundance: .
j_gene: TRBJ2-1
v_gene: TRBV10-1
d_gene: .

CDR3aa: CASSLAGGSYEQYF
CDR3nt: TGTGCCAGCAGCTTAGCGGGAGGCTCCTACGAGCAGTACTTC
abundance: .
j_gene: TRBJ2-7
v_gene: TRBV7-2
d_gene: .

CDR3aa: CASSLAWSGGANEQFF
CDR3nt: TGCGCCAGCAGCTTGGCCTGGAGCGGGGGGGCCAATGAGCAGTTCTTC
abundance: few
j_gene: TRBJ2-1
v_gene: TRBV5-1
d_gene: TRBD2